Reported below is one TCR beta chain. Only in-frame clones appear in the TCRdb table, and some are missing; sequencing was by immunoSEQ multiplex PCR. Here the sample spans around 190,000 clones, 86% being singletons. The sample belongs to a study of blood T cell repertoires in COVID-19. CDR1 and CDR2 (germline): SQVTM, ANQGSEA. Trimming left V 3 bases short and J 5 bases short, with 19 bases between. CDR3 length equals 15 residues. The sequence came from a man aged 70-80 years with active or convalescent COVID-19. The specimen was peripheral blood. The chain employs TRBV29-1 and TRBJ1-2; D possibly corresponds to TRBD1 (6 bases). CDR3 bases: TGCAGCGTTGATGCCAGGACAGCGGATCCGTATGGCTACACCTTC. Protein product: CSVDARTADPYGYTF.